In this sample, the clone carrying this T cell receptor beta chain turned up a few times. Its target is unknown. Amplification targeted TCR beta CDR3 regions from RNA transcripts. The TCR CDR3 was amplified in a first-round RT-PCR using the HTBI primer set. TCRdb used MiXCR to reprocess the multiplex PCR reads, holding one entry per CDR3 protein. Of 600,000 to 700,000 distinct CDR3 sequences listed, 45% are singletons. This sample is part of a study of T cells in Graves' hyperthyroidism and ophthalmopathy. Overall study findings and caveats: From stable hyperthyroidism, ophthalmopathy was set apart by a 13 V-J model.

Trimming cost V 0 bases and J 7 bases, with 9 bases left between them. The CDR3 is 13 residues long. From germline, CDR1 is SGHTA and CDR2 FQGNSA. The chain recombines TRBV7-2 with TRBJ1-1; D not resolved. The clonotype comes from an adult man with Graves' disease, either hyperthyroidism or ophthalmopathy (not recorded which). Material for sequencing was peripheral blood or thyroid tissue (not recorded which). The CDR3 reads CASSLANTGEAFF. CDR3 DNA: TGTGCCAGCAGCTTAGCGAATACGGGTGAAGCTTTCTTT.